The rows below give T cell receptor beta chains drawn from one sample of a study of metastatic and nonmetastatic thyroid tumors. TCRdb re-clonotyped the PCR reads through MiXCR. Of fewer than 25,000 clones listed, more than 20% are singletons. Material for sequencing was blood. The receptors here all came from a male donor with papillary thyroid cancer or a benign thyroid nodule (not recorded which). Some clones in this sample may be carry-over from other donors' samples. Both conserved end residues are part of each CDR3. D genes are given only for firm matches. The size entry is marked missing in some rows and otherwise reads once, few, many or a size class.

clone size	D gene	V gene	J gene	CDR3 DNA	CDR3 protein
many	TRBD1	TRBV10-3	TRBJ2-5	TGTGCCGTTGGACAGGGCCAAGAGACCCAGTACTTC	CAVGQGQETQYF
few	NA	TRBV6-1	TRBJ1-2	TGTGCCAGCAGTGATAGCGGAAGTCGTGGCTACACCTTC	CASSDSGSRGYTF
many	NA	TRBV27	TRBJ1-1	TGTGCCAGCAGTCCCATCGGTGACAGGTGGGCTGAAGCTTTCTTT	CASSPIGDRWAEAFF
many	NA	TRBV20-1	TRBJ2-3	TGCAGTGCCCCAATTTCGGGCGCAGGAGATACGCAGTATTTT	CSAPISGAGDTQYF
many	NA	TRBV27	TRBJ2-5	TGTGCCAGCAGTTTAACAGGACAGGGAGGGTACCAAGAGACCCAGTACTTC	CASSLTGQGGYQETQYF
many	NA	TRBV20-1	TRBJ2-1	TGCAGTGCTAGTTTGTCGGTATCCTACAATGAGCAGTTCTTC	CSASLSVSYNEQFF
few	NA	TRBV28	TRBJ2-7	TGTGCCAGCAGCCCGAGACACGATCCTTACGAGCAGTACTTC	CASSPRHDPYEQYF
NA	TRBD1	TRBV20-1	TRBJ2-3	TGCAGTGCCCCTCCCTCTTCTGGGACAGGGTCGTCGGATACGCAGTATTTT	CSAPPSSGTGSSDTQYF
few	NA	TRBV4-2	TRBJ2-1	TGTGCCAGCAGCCCGGGAACTGTGCCCGGGGTCCATGAGCAGTTCTTC	CASSPGTVPGVHEQFF
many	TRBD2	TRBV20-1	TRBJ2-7	TGCAGTGCTAACTCCCATAGCGGGATGAGATACGAGCAGTACTTC	CSANSHSGMRYEQYF
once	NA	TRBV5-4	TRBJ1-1	TGTGCCAGCAGTCCTACCTGGGGGGCCACTGAAGCTTTCTTT	CASSPTWGATEAFF
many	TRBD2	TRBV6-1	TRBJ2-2	TGTGCCAGCAAAATCGATAGTAGCGGGAGAGGGACCGGGGAGCTGTTTTTT	CASKIDSSGRGTGELFF
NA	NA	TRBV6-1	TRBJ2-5	TGTGCCAGCACGCGGAGTTTGGGGGAGACCCAGTACTTC	CASTRSLGETQYF
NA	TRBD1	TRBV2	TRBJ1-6	TGTGCCAGCGCTTTCTTAGGGGGCGAATCACCCGTCCACTTT	CASAFLGGESPVHF
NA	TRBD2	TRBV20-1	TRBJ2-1	TGCAGTGCTAGCGGACTAGCGGGAGCGAATGAGCAGTTCTTC	CSASGLAGANEQFF